The 30 T cell receptor beta chains presented below share a single source sample, sequenced in a study of PD-L1 blockade in urothelial cancer. Profiling relied on immunoSEQ multiplex PCR, and the TCRdb table lists in-frame clones only, not all of them. The repertoire holds under 40,000 clones, with roughly four fifths as singletons. Sample time point: pretreatment peripheral blood. Sequences were derived from PBMCs, sampled around atezolizumab (anti-PD-L1) treatment. The receptor source for this set is a man between 60 and 75 years old with urothelial cancer.

The chain employs TRBV5-4 and TRBJ2-3; 8 bases align to TRBD1. CDR1 and CDR2 (germline): SGHNT, YYREEE (reference sequence). Trimming cost V 4 bases and J 6 bases; bases outside gene matches: 13. The CDR3 sequence is 16 residues long. Here the CDR3 DNA reads TGTGCCAGCAGCCCCCGGGACAGGAACCCATCGGATACGCAGTATTTT. The encoded protein is CASSPRDRNPSDTQYF.

The genes are TRBV27 and TRBJ2-1; D perhaps matches TRBD1 (5 bases). V was clipped by 4 bases and J by 6 bases, with 16 bases between them. Germline V gives CDR1 MNHEY, CDR2 SMNVEV (reference sequence). CDR3 length: 15 amino acids. The CDR3 is CASSYHRPLGNEQFF. The CDR3 DNA is TGTGCCAGCAGTTACCACAGGCCCTTGGGCAATGAGCAGTTCTTC.

This clone has only a few counts. The V call is TRBV6-1, the J call TRBJ2-7; 10 bases line up with TRBD1. The CDR3 has 15 residues. The V segment lost 7 bases and the J segment 4 bases; nucleotides outside the gene matches: 10. Germline V lookup: CDR1 MNHNS, CDR2 SASEGT. The CDR3 protein is CASTSDRGWLYEQYF. The CDR3 DNA reads as TGTGCCAGCACCTCGGACAGGGGGTGGCTGTACGAGCAGTACTTC.

The chain joins TRBV7-9 to TRBJ2-7; TRBD1 aligns across 9 bases. The CDR3 has 14 amino acids. Trimming took 7 bases from V and 5 from J; bases not matched to a gene: 9. CDR1 SEHNR and CDR2 FQNEAQ come from the germline V gene (reference sequence). The CDR3 DNA follows: TGTGCCAGCAATCCGGGGACAGGGTTCCACGAGCAGTACTTC. It specifies CASNPGTGFHEQYF.

This clone was detected only a few times. This CDR3 reads CASSLASGGNSPLHF. The CDR3 nucleotides read TGCGCCAGCAGCTTGGCCTCCGGAGGGAATTCACCCCTCCACTTT. This chain connects TRBV5-1 to TRBJ1-6; D is unresolved. The CDR3 is 15 amino acids. CDR1 is SGHRS and CDR2 is YFSETQ in the germline V gene. Deletions cut 0 bases from V and 7 bases from J, with 11 bases between.

The chain joins TRBV7-9 to TRBJ1-3; possibly TRBD1 for D (6 bases). Germline loops: CDR1 SEHNR, CDR2 FQNEAQ (reference sequence). This CDR3 has 17 residues. Trimming removed 7 bases from V and 0 bases from J, with 19 bases in between. CDR3 DNA: TGTGCCAGCACCGTACCTCTCGGACAGAGCTCTGGAAACACCATATATTTT. Protein sequence: CASTVPLGQSSGNTIYF.

The V call is TRBV28, the J call TRBJ1-3; tentative D call: TRBD1 (6 bases). Germline V gives CDR1 MDHEN, CDR2 SYDVKM. This CDR3 comprises 14 residues. Trimming left V 6 bases short and J 4 bases short, with 13 bases between. CDR3 nucleotide sequence: TGTGCCAGCAGCCCAACAGGGTTCGGAAACACCATATATTTT. Its translation is CASSPTGFGNTIYF.

The CDR3 DNA is TGTGCCAGCAGTGACTCTTCAGGGTGGGGCACAGATACGCAGTATTTT. This codes for CASSDSSGWGTDTQYF. The rearrangement uses TRBV27 and TRBJ2-3; possible D gene TRBD1, 5 bases. V was pared by 5 bases and J by 1 base, with 16 bases between. The CDR3 spans 16 residues. Germline values: CDR1 MNHEY, CDR2 SMNVEV (reference sequence).

This chain uses TRBV9 with TRBJ2-1; 7 bases agree with TRBD2. CDR1 is SGDLS, CDR2 YYNGEE, per germline. This CDR3 has 19 residues. With V trimmed by 4 bases and J by 5 bases, 21 bases remained unmatched. Here the CDR3 DNA reads TGTGCCAGCAGCCAAAGCCTCGCGATGGGTGGGAGGGTCAACAATGAGCAGTTCTTC. This codes for CASSQSLAMGGRVNNEQFF. Full variable domain (outside the CDR3, taken from reference TRBV9 and TRBJ2-1): DSGVTQTPKHLITATGQRVTLRCSPRSGDLSVYWYQQSLDQGLQFLIQYYNGEERAKGNILERFSAQQFPDLHSELNLSSLELGDSALYFCASSQSLAMGGRVNNEQFFGPGTRLTVL.

This rearrangement joins TRBV29-1 to TRBJ1-2; 9 bases are a match to TRBD1. The CDR3 loop spans 14 amino acids. Trimming removed 7 bases from V and 5 bases from J; junction bases left unmatched: 11. The germline CDR1 and CDR2 sequences are SQVTM and ANQGSEA. The CDR3: CSAYNMGQGYGYTF. The DNA for the CDR3 is TGCAGCGCATACAATATGGGACAGGGTTATGGCTACACCTTC.

The genes are TRBV5-1 and TRBJ1-1; 8 bases map to TRBD1. Germline CDR1 is SGHRS and CDR2 is YFSETQ. The CDR3 sequence is 15 residues long. Trimming removed 3 bases from V and 0 bases from J; junction bases left unmatched: 4. The CDR3 is CASSWGDRMNTEAFF. The CDR3 DNA reads TGCGCCAGCAGCTGGGGGGACAGGATGAACACTGAAGCTTTCTTT.

This clone was seen once. The V gene is TRBV15, the J gene TRBJ2-4; weak D call: TRBD2 (6 bases). The CDR3 is 17 residues long. Germline loops: CDR1 LNHNV, CDR2 YYDKDF (reference sequence). The V and J ends lost 3 bases and 7 bases respectively, with 22 bases between them. In DNA form, the CDR3 reads TGTGCCACCAGCAGGGACGGGGTGGAGGGTATCATGAACATTCAGTACTTC. Translated, it gives CATSRDGVEGIMNIQYF.

The V call is TRBV30, the J call TRBJ2-7; TRBD2 is a possible D gene (5 bases). V lost 2 bases and J lost 0, with 20 bases in between. The CDR3 spans 17 residues. Germline CDR1 is GTSNPN and CDR2 is SVGIG (reference sequence). CDR3 protein: CAWSTLDRGRSSYEQYF. The CDR3 coding sequence is TGTGCCTGGAGTACCCTAGATCGGGGTAGGAGCTCCTACGAGCAGTACTTC.

This clone was detected a few times. This chain links TRBV7-2 with TRBJ1-3; no clear D. Trimming took off 3 bases at V and 1 base at J, with 10 bases between the two ends. CDR3 length: 15 amino acids. Looked up from germline, CDR1 is SGHTA and CDR2 is FQGNSA. The CDR3 here is CASSFSQESGNTIYF. The CDR3 region has the DNA TGTGCCAGCAGCTTTTCGCAGGAATCTGGAAACACCATATATTTT.

The chain carries TRBV9 and TRBJ2-2; D gene unclear. The CDR3 contains 15 residues. The germline CDR1 and CDR2 sequences are SGDLS and YYNGEE. V gave up 4 bases and J gave up 1 base, with 11 bases separating them. CDR3 sequence reads: CASSPTPQNTGELFF. The CDR3 DNA follows: TGTGCCAGCAGCCCGACACCTCAGAACACCGGGGAGCTGTTTTTT.

The genes are TRBV28 and TRBJ1-2, with D perhaps matching TRBD1 (6 bases). CDR3 size: 14 residues. Between the trimmed V and J ends, which lost 8 bases and 2 bases, there was a span of 15 bases. Germline CDR1 is MDHEN and CDR2 is SYDVKM. CDR3 sequence (DNA): TGTGCCAGCGTCGAGACAGGAAGAAACTATGGCTACACCTTC. Residues: CASVETGRNYGYTF.

V is TRBV5-8 and J is TRBJ2-1, with 7 bases fitting TRBD1. The CDR3 covers 17 residues. The junction had 7 bases not matched to a gene; V was cut back by 1 base and J by 0 bases. The germline gives CDR1 SGHTS, CDR2 YDEGEE. CDR3 in DNA: TGTGCCAGCAGCTTGAGGACAGGCACCAGCTCCTACAATGAGCAGTTCTTC. It codes for CASSLRTGTSSYNEQFF.

The chain joins TRBV7-9 to TRBJ1-1; 9 bases agree with TRBD1. CDR1 and CDR2 (germline): SEHNR, FQNEAQ (reference sequence). The CDR3 covers 15 residues. V was pared by 7 bases and J by 0 bases, with 6 bases of the junction left unmatched. CDR3 protein: CASTHDRGLNTEAFF. Written as DNA, the CDR3 is TGTGCCAGCACCCATGACAGGGGGTTGAACACTGAAGCTTTCTTT.

This clone was seen a single time. This sequence joins TRBV6-1 and TRBJ1-2, with D maybe TRBD1 (6 bases). CDR1 and CDR2 from the germline V gene are MNHNS and SASEGT. V gave up 7 bases and J gave up 7 bases, with 22 bases separating them. The CDR3 sequence is 15 residues long. The CDR3 DNA follows: TGTGCCAGCATCAACGATGGGGGGGGGCTGGGTGGCTACACCTTC. It translates to CASINDGGGLGGYTF.

This clone was counted a few times. J is TRBJ1-2 and V is TRBV6-1, with 7 nucleotides matching TRBD1. The CDR3 covers 15 residues. V lost 5 bases and J lost 2; bases outside the gene matches: 8. Per the germline V gene, CDR1 is MNHNS and CDR2 is SASEGT. The CDR3 spells CASSPGTAKNYGYTF. The CDR3 DNA reads TGTGCCAGCAGTCCTGGGACAGCCAAGAACTATGGCTACACCTTC.

The chain couples TRBV15 to TRBJ1-1, with D possibly being TRBD1 (6 bases). The CDR3 has 16 amino acids. Trimming took off 0 bases at V and 7 bases at J, with 18 bases between the two ends. In germline, CDR1 is LNHNV, CDR2 YYDKDF (reference sequence). This CDR3 is CATSREGGAALGEAFF. The DNA of the CDR3 is TGTGCCACCAGCAGAGAAGGGGGGGCTGCCCTGGGTGAAGCTTTCTTT.

The chain couples TRBV5-1 to TRBJ2-2; 8 bases match TRBD1. Germline V lookup: CDR1 SGHRS, CDR2 YFSETQ. V shed 4 bases, J shed 4 bases, and the junction held 6 bases outside the gene matches. The length of the CDR3 is 15 residues. CDR3 bases: TGCGCCAGCAGCGTGGACAGGGCAAGCACCGGGGAGCTGTTTTTT. It encodes CASSVDRASTGELFF.

This clone appeared a few times. The chain employs TRBV6-1 and TRBJ2-7; 10 positions agree with TRBD2. The CDR3 sequence is 15 residues long. Trimming cost V 3 bases and J 2 bases; bases outside gene matches: 4. The germline V gene encodes CDR1 MNHNS and CDR2 SASEGT. In DNA, the CDR3 is TGTGCCAGCAGTGAGCTAGCGGGGGTTACCTACGAGCAGTACTTC. Amino acids: CASSELAGVTYEQYF.

This clone has a single count. The V and J genes are TRBV19 and TRBJ1-5, with 9 bases that match TRBD1. CDR1 is LNHDA and CDR2 is SQIVND in the germline V gene (reference sequence). This CDR3 region has 17 residues. With 5 bases clipped from V and 7 bases from J, the junction kept 15 bases outside the gene matches. The CDR3 region has the DNA TGTGCCAGTAGTCCAGGATACAGGGGGCTGTGGTTACAGCCCCAGCATTTT. This sequence encodes CASSPGYRGLWLQPQHF. Full variable domain (remainder filled in from reference TRBV19 and TRBJ1-5): DGGITQSPKYLFRKEGQNVTLSCEQNLNHDAMYWYRQDPGQGLRLIYYSQIVNDFQKGDIAEGYSVSREKKESFPLTVTSAQKNPTAFYLCASSPGYRGLWLQPQHFGDGTRLSIL.

The chain joins TRBV6-5 to TRBJ1-6; 11 bases match TRBD1. The ends lost 6 bases at V and 4 bases at J; junction bases unmatched: 2. CDR1 is MNHEY and CDR2 is SVGAGI in the germline V gene. This CDR3 has 15 amino acids. The CDR3 sequence is CASRRDRGYNSPLHF. In DNA form, the CDR3 reads TGTGCCAGCAGGAGGGACAGGGGGTATAATTCACCCCTCCACTTT.

The gene calls are TRBV18 and TRBJ2-5, with D tentatively TRBD1 (6 bases). This CDR3 comprises 15 residues. In germline, CDR1 is KGHSH, CDR2 LQKENI. Deletions cut 3 bases from V and 5 bases from J, with 16 bases between. CDR3 amino acids: CASSPTGSGGETQYF. CDR3 DNA: TGTGCCAGCTCACCCACAGGGAGCGGTGGGGAGACCCAGTACTTC. The full variable domain, in which reference TRBV18 and TRBJ2-5 provide the parts outside the CDR3, is NAGVMQNPRHLVRRRGQEARLRCSPMKGHSHVYWYRQLPEEGLKFMVYLQKENIIDESGMPKERFSAEFPKEGPSILRIQQVVRGDSAAYFCASSPTGSGGETQYFGPGTRLLVL.

This chain uses TRBV5-1 with TRBJ2-7; no firm D call. CDR3 length: 14 residues. Germline CDR1 is SGHRS and CDR2 is YFSETQ. Trimming shortened V by 4 bases and J by 0 bases, and 11 bases separated the two germline ends. The CDR3 region is CASSLSLNSYEQYF. In nucleotides, the CDR3 is TGCGCCAGCAGCCTCTCACTAAACTCCTACGAGCAGTACTTC.

The gene calls are TRBV9 and TRBJ2-3, with 8 bases lining up with TRBD2. The junction had 7 bases not matched to a gene; V was cut back by 0 bases and J by 4 bases. The CDR3 runs 16 residues. Per germline, CDR1 SGDLS and CDR2 YYNGEE. CDR3 sequence: CASSVDFSGESDTQYF. The CDR3 nucleotides are TGTGCCAGCAGCGTAGATTTTAGCGGGGAATCAGATACGCAGTATTTT.

The chain employs TRBV7-9 and TRBJ2-6; 9 bases align to TRBD1. CDR1 is SEHNR, CDR2 FQNEAQ, per germline (reference sequence). The V and J ends lost 4 bases and 0 bases, in that order; junction bases with no gene match: 10. The CDR3 spans 19 residues. CDR3 residues: CASSSTGGPTISGANVLTF. The CDR3, as DNA: TGTGCCAGCAGCTCGACAGGGGGACCTACCATCTCTGGGGCCAACGTCCTGACTTTC.

A few counts support this clone. J is TRBJ1-5 and V is TRBV28; D gene uncertain. V shed 6 bases and J shed 0 bases, with 6 bases lying between them. The CDR3 consists of 13 residues. CDR1 MDHEN and CDR2 SYDVKM come from the germline V gene. The CDR3, as DNA: TGTGCCAGCAGCCGAGATAGCAATCAGCCCCAGCATTTT. Its translation is CASSRDSNQPQHF.